A single sample is the source of the 23 T cell receptor beta chains below, sequenced in a study of technical replicates of blood from a few donors. Assay used: immunoSEQ multiplex PCR; TCRdb lists only in-frame clones, some missing. The table lists roughly 80,000 clones, 89% of them singletons. The specimen was T cells isolated from PBMCs. These TCRs come from a human donor in good health.

This chain uses TRBV29-1 with TRBJ2-7, with D hard to call. This CDR3 spans 11 amino acids. V was pared by 3 bases and J by 3 bases, with 6 bases between. Germline-derived CDR1 and CDR2 are SQVTM and ANQGSEA. The CDR3 nucleotides are TGCAGCGTTGAGGCCAGCTACGAGCAGTACTTC. Amino acids: CSVEASYEQYF.

This chain links TRBV27 with TRBJ2-1; 13 bases are shared with TRBD2. The junction had 11 bases not matched to a gene; V was cut back by 8 bases and J by 10 bases. Germline-derived CDR1 and CDR2 are MNHEY and SMNVEV (reference sequence). CDR3 length: 15 amino acids. The CDR3 loop reads CASGLLAGGFGEQFF. CDR3 sequence (DNA): TGTGCCAGCGGGCTACTAGCGGGAGGGTTCGGGGAGCAGTTCTTC.

The V gene is TRBV30, the J gene TRBJ2-1, with D perhaps TRBD1 (7 bases). The CDR3 runs to 15 residues. V lost 0 bases to trimming and J lost 15 bases, with 24 bases between them. Per the germline V gene, CDR1 is GTSNPN and CDR2 is SVGIG (reference sequence). CDR3 residues: CAWSVKDRPPGERFF. For the CDR3, the DNA is TGTGCCTGGAGTGTAAAGGACAGGCCCCCGGGGGAGAGGTTCTTC. Combining the CDR3 with reference TRBV30 and TRBJ2-1 gives the whole variable domain SQTIHQWPATLVQPVGSPLSLECTVEGTSNPNLYWYRQAAGRGLQLLFYSVGIGQISSEVPQNLSASRPQDRQFILSSKKLLLSDSGFYLCAWSVKDRPPGERFFGPGTRLTVL.

This clone was picked up a small number of times. The chain employs TRBV2 and TRBJ2-1; unclear D gene. Germline V CDR1 and CDR2: SNHLY, FYNNEI. V lost 4 bases and J lost 8, with 3 bases in between. The length of the CDR3 is 10 residues. DNA of the CDR3: TGTGCCAGCAGTGTCTATGAGCAGTTCTTC. Translated: CASSVYEQFF.

V is TRBV6-4 and J is TRBJ1-5; tentative D call: TRBD1 (5 bases). Trimming left V 6 bases short and J 2 bases short, with 11 bases between. From germline, CDR1 is MRHNA and CDR2 SNTAGT. The CDR3 consists of 14 residues. This chain's CDR3 is CASSQGLGNQPQHF. The CDR3 DNA reads TGTGCCAGCAGCCAGGGTTTGGGCAATCAGCCCCAGCATTTT.

The V call is TRBV4-3, the J call TRBJ1-2, with unresolved D. Germline V gene lookup returns CDR1 LGHNA and CDR2 YSLEER. This CDR3 contains 15 residues. V shed 0 bases and J shed 4 bases, with 12 bases lying between them. CDR3 protein: CASSQDYEGFYGYTF. The CDR3, as DNA: TGCGCCAGCAGCCAAGATTATGAGGGTTTCTATGGCTACACCTTC.

The chain couples TRBV5-1 to TRBJ2-7; D gene uncertain. Trimming removed 0 bases from V and 3 bases from J, with 4 bases in between. Germline V CDR1 and CDR2: SGHRS, YFSETQ. The CDR3 spans 12 residues. CDR3 loop: CASSLDYYEQYF. CDR3 coding DNA: TGCGCCAGCAGCTTGGATTACTACGAGCAGTACTTC.

This chain links TRBV5-1 with TRBJ2-1, with D possibly TRBD1 on 6 matching bases. Germline lookup yields CDR1 SGHRS and CDR2 YFSETQ. The CDR3 runs to 13 residues. V dropped 2 bases and J dropped 10 bases, with 13 bases sitting between them. DNA of the CDR3: TGCGCCAGCAGCTTTGGGGGACAATACGAGCAGTTCTTC. As protein: CASSFGGQYEQFF.

The chain has TRBV9 and TRBJ2-1; 10 bases fit TRBD2. The CDR3 runs to 15 residues. V shed 4 bases and J 10 bases; nucleotides not matched to a gene: 11. Germline V gives CDR1 SGDLS, CDR2 YYNGEE. Here the CDR3 DNA reads TGTGCCAGCAGCCAAACTAGCGGGACAACACAAGAGCAGTTCTTC. It encodes CASSQTSGTTQEQFF.

V usage is TRBV5-4 and J usage is TRBJ1-1; no definite D call. Germline assignment: CDR1 SGHNT and CDR2 YYREEE (reference sequence). Trimming stripped 0 bases from V and 1 base from J, with 7 bases between. The CDR3 spans 14 residues. The CDR3 bases are TGTGCCAGCAGCTTGGCCGTGGCGAACACTGAAGCTTTCTTT. Translation gives CASSLAVANTEAFF.

The chain employs TRBV30 and TRBJ1-3; TRBD1 agrees at 8 bases. This CDR3 comprises 13 residues. Germline values: CDR1 GTSNPN, CDR2 SVGIG (reference sequence). V lost 7 bases, J lost 4 bases, and 6 bases stayed unmatched. This CDR3 reads CASTDRAGNTIYF. DNA of the CDR3: TGTGCCTCAACGGACAGGGCAGGAAACACCATATATTTT.

The chain carries TRBV6-5 and TRBJ2-1; D gene unclear. V was pared by 4 bases and J by 7 bases, with 11 bases between. CDR1 and CDR2 from the germline V gene are MNHEY and SVGAGI. CDR3 size: 13 residues. The CDR3 coding sequence is TGTGCCAGCAGTTTCTTACAGTTTAATGAGCAGTTCTTC. Translating gives CASSFLQFNEQFF.

The genes are TRBV6-6 and TRBJ2-2; D perhaps matches TRBD1 (5 bases). Trimming cost V 7 bases and J 1 base, with 7 bases left between them. Looked up from germline, CDR1 is MNHNY and CDR2 is SVGAGI (reference sequence). This CDR3 contains 13 residues. CDR3 coding DNA: TGTGCCAGCACACAGGAGAACACCGGGGAGCTGTTTTTT. It yields the protein CASTQENTGELFF.

V and J are TRBV9 and TRBJ2-1; 8 bases match TRBD2. The CDR3 covers 15 residues. J lost 7 bases, V lost 0 bases, and 6 bases had no gene match. Germline V lookup: CDR1 SGDLS, CDR2 YYNGEE. Here the CDR3 DNA reads TGTGCCAGCAGCGTAGGCCAGCGGGAGTTTAATGAGCAGTTCTTC. This encodes CASSVGQREFNEQFF.

This clone was seen a handful of times. This chain connects TRBV6-5 to TRBJ1-1, with D perhaps TRBD1 (6 bases). This CDR3 is 13 amino acids long. CDR1 is MNHEY and CDR2 is SVGAGI in the germline V gene. Trimming removed 6 bases at V and 1 base at J, with 9 bases between. CDR3 sequence (DNA): TGTGCCAGCAGGGACAGACCGAACACTGAAGCTTTCTTT. The encoded protein is CASRDRPNTEAFF.

CDR3 region: CASSFDSTYEQYF. CDR3 in DNA: TGTGCCAGCAGCTTTGACAGCACCTACGAGCAGTACTTC. The chain employs TRBV7-9 and TRBJ2-7; TRBD1 might be the D (5 bases). The germline gives CDR1 SEHNR, CDR2 FQNEAQ (reference sequence). The ends were cut back, 3 bases at V and 2 bases at J, with 8 bases in the middle. The CDR3 length is 13 residues. The variable domain in full, completed from reference TRBV7-9 and TRBJ2-7, reads DTGVSQNPRHKITKRGQNVTFRCDPISEHNRLYWYRQTLGQGPEFLTYFQNEAQLEKSRLLSDRFSAERPKGSFSTLEIQRTEQGDSAMYLCASSFDSTYEQYFGPGTRLTVT.

The chain combines TRBV7-8 with TRBJ1-3; a possible D gene is TRBD1 (5 bases). The CDR3 runs 14 residues. Germline V CDR1 and CDR2: SGHVS, FQNEAQ. V shed 3 bases and J shed 6 bases, with 12 bases lying between them. The CDR3 loop reads CASSFQGLLNTIYF. The CDR3 DNA reads TGTGCCAGCAGCTTCCAGGGACTCCTAAACACCATATATTTT.

V usage is TRBV11-2 and J usage is TRBJ1-1; D not resolved. CDR3 length: 14 residues. V was clipped by 1 base and J by 0 bases, with 6 bases between them. Germline lookup yields CDR1 SGHAT and CDR2 FQNNGV. As DNA, the CDR3 is TGTGCCAGCAGCTTAGTACGGTTGAACACTGAAGCTTTCTTT. It yields the protein CASSLVRLNTEAFF. The whole variable domain, remainder taken from reference TRBV11-2 and TRBJ1-1, is EAGVAQSPRYKIIEKRQSVAFWCNPISGHATLYWYQQILGQGPKLLIQFQNNGVVDDSQLPKDRFSAERLKGVDSTLKIQPAKLEDSAVYLCASSLVRLNTEAFFGQGTRLTVV.

V gene TRBV9 combines with J gene TRBJ2-1; 7 bases are shared with TRBD2. V gave up 4 bases and J gave up 3 bases; unmatched junction bases: 10. From germline, CDR1 is SGDLS and CDR2 YYNGEE. The CDR3 is 16 residues long. This CDR3 is CASSPEEGLSYNEQFF. DNA for the CDR3: TGTGCCAGCAGCCCAGAAGAGGGACTAAGCTACAATGAGCAGTTCTTC.

This chain connects TRBV4-2 to TRBJ2-2; perhaps TRBD2 as D (5 bases). The CDR3 sequence is 13 residues long. Trimming removed 11 bases at V and 2 bases at J, with 12 bases between. Germline CDR1 is LGHNA and CDR2 is YNFKEQ. The CDR3 loop is CASSEGNTGELFF. CDR3 DNA sequence: TGTGCCTCCTCCGAGGGAAACACCGGGGAGCTGTTTTTT.

The chain links TRBV28 to TRBJ2-7; 8 bases map to TRBD1. The CDR3 has 14 residues. With V trimmed by 6 bases and J by 4 bases, 8 bases remained unmatched. Germline V CDR1 and CDR2: MDHEN, SYDVKM. CDR3 amino acids: CASSISGTGYEQYF. The CDR3 DNA reads TGTGCCAGCAGCATATCCGGGACAGGATACGAGCAGTACTTC.

This clone was picked up a small number of times. The chain carries TRBV29-1 and TRBJ1-5; D is ambiguous. Germline loops: CDR1 SQVTM, CDR2 ANQGSEA. The CDR3 consists of 11 residues. The CDR3, as DNA: TGCAATTACACCCGAAATCAGCCCCAGCATTTT. Its protein is CNYTRNQPQHF.

V is TRBV6-6 and J is TRBJ2-1; a weak D match, TRBD1 (5 bases). The CDR3 sequence is 16 residues long. Germline-derived CDR1 and CDR2 are MNHNY and SVGAGI (reference sequence). V lost 6 bases and J 0 bases, leaving 15 bases between the germline ends. This CDR3 reads CASSPTGLSSYNEQFF. In DNA form, the CDR3 reads TGTGCCAGCAGCCCTACAGGTTTGAGCTCCTACAATGAGCAGTTCTTC.